What follows describes a single TCR beta chain. This entry comes from a study of blood T cell repertoires in COVID-19. The CDR3 runs to 13 residues. Germline CDR1 reads SGHTA; CDR2 reads FQGTGA. J lost 14 bases, V lost 0 bases, and 5 bases had no gene match. In the source study's methods: Scientists estimated how many nucleated cells there were by amplifying reference gene primers. The data were produced by immunoSEQ multiplex PCR, yet TCRdb's version contains in-frame clones alone and is incomplete. The V and J calls and the clone size are those of that table, but D and trimming were determined from the DNA. Among roughly 220,000 clones, around 87% were seen once, and the ten largest hold 3% to 3.5%.

Sequenced: peripheral blood. This chain uses TRBV7-3 with TRBJ2-1; 9 bases fit TRBD1. The sequence came from a man in his 60s with acute or convalescent COVID-19. CDR3 bases: TGTGCCAGCAGCTTAACAACCGACAGGGGGAAGTTCTTC. Its translation is CASSLTTDRGKFF.